This is a list of T cell receptor beta chains from one sample in a study of circulating and synovial CD4+ cells in juvenile arthritis. Using immunoSEQ multiplex PCR, the repertoire was profiled, and TCRdb retains in-frame clones only, with some absent. The data hold under 40,000 clones, with roughly 95% observed a single time. Sequenced input: CD4+ T cells from blood. These receptors were collected from a human donor with juvenile idiopathic arthritis. Both conserved end residues are part of each CDR3. D genes are given only for firm matches. Where a row states a size, it is once, few, many or the class of an expanded clone; other rows omit it.

V	size	D	J	CDR3	DNA
TRBV18	.	.	TRBJ2-7	CASSPVSMDSYEQYF	TGTGCCAGCTCACCAGTCTCCATGGACAGCTACGAGCAGTACTTC
TRBV5-6	.	.	TRBJ2-5	CASSASWDSQGTQYF	TGTGCCAGCAGCGCAAGTTGGGACTCCCAAGGGACCCAGTACTTC
TRBV25-1	.	.	TRBJ1-1	CASSGSGGDVNTEAFF	TGTGCCAGCAGTGGGTCCGGGGGGGACGTGAACACTGAAGCTTTCTTT
TRBV5-4	.	TRBD2	TRBJ2-1	CASRLREGSYNEQFF	TGTGCCAGCCGCCTGCGGGAGGGTTCCTACAATGAGCAGTTCTTC
TRBV29-1	.	TRBD1	TRBJ1-4	CSVQGAYEKLFF	TGCAGCGTCCAGGGGGCTTATGAAAAACTGTTTTTT
TRBV5-8	few	.	TRBJ1-3	CASSLLQLSSGNTIYF	TGTGCCAGCAGCTTGCTACAGCTGAGCTCTGGAAACACCATATATTTT
TRBV28	.	TRBD2	TRBJ2-7	CASSSQYIAGGYEQYF	TGTGCCAGCAGTTCCCAATATATAGCGGGCGGCTACGAGCAGTACTTC
TRBV5-5	.	TRBD1	TRBJ1-2	CASSLYPPDRGNYGYTF	TGTGCCAGCAGCTTGTACCCCCCGGACAGGGGGAACTATGGCTACACCTTC
TRBV5-1	.	TRBD1	TRBJ2-7	CASSFRDSGEQYF	TGCGCCAGCAGCTTCCGGGACAGCGGCGAGCAGTACTTC
TRBV30	.	TRBD2	TRBJ2-3	CAWKGGRMGDTQYF	TGTGCCTGGAAGGGCGGGAGGATGGGGGATACGCAGTATTTT
TRBV27	.	.	TRBJ2-7	CASSLVSGPYEQYF	TGTGCCAGCAGTTTGGTTTCGGGTCCCTACGAGCAGTACTTC
TRBV18	.	TRBD2	TRBJ2-7	CASSPSLGLAGALEHSYEQYF	TGTGCCAGCTCACCTTCCTTGGGGCTAGCGGGAGCCCTAGAACACTCCTACGAGCAGTACTTC
TRBV6-5	.	.	TRBJ2-3	CASSYSSGSTDTQYF	TGTGCCAGCAGTTACTCGAGCGGGAGCACAGATACGCAGTATTTT
TRBV9	.	TRBD1	TRBJ2-2	CASSATGGPGELFF	TGTGCCAGCAGCGCGACAGGGGGGCCCGGGGAGCTGTTTTTT
TRBV30	.	TRBD2	TRBJ2-1	CAWSVGLAGLNEQFF	TGTGCCTGGAGTGTAGGGCTAGCGGGTCTCAATGAGCAGTTCTTC